The next 27 T cell receptor beta chains were all read from a single sample in a study of metastatic and nonmetastatic thyroid tumors (dated by TCRdb to the early 2020s). The receptor library was made with PCR. Sequencing was carried out with an Illumina HiSeq 4000. TCRdb itself trimmed the public reads at Q25 with fastp, ran MiXCR and retained productive beta chains. The sample has around 18,000 clones on record, 30% to 40% of them singletons. Roughly a sixth of the sample lies in the top ten. Before undergoing thyroid surgery, none of the patients had been given any kind of treatment. Sequenced input: tumor tissue. These receptors were collected from a female donor with papillary thyroid cancer or a benign thyroid nodule (not recorded which). Some clones in this sample may be carry-over from other donors' samples.

This clone is judged medium-sized. V is TRBV11-3 and J is TRBJ1-1; D remains ambiguous. V lost 5 bases and J 8 bases, leaving 18 bases between the germline ends. The CDR3 length is 14 residues. Germline CDR1 and CDR2: SGHNT and YENEEA. DNA of the CDR3: TGTGCCAGCAGCCACTCGGCGGCTAGACCCGAAGCTTTCTTT. Translation gives CASSHSAARPEAFF.

This clone was recorded a few times. CDR3 protein: CASSGAGGVGGYTF. CDR3 nucleotides: TGTGCCAGCAGTGGCGCAGGGGGCGTTGGTGGCTACACCTTC. V is TRBV6-1 and J is TRBJ1-2, with 8 positions matching TRBD1. Germline-derived CDR1 and CDR2 are MNHNS and SASEGT. The V and J ends lost 4 bases and 7 bases, in that order; junction bases with no gene match: 8. The CDR3 spans 14 residues.

This chain links TRBV20-1 with TRBJ2-1; D may be TRBD2 (5 bases). The CDR3 has 12 residues. Germline-derived CDR1 and CDR2 are DFQATT and SNEGSKA (reference sequence). V lost 6 bases and J lost 5, with 11 bases in between. Here the CDR3 reads CSAVAMNNEQFF. The CDR3 DNA sequence: TGCAGTGCGGTAGCGATGAACAATGAGCAGTTCTTC.

The chain uses TRBV30 and TRBJ2-2, with 7 nucleotides matching TRBD2. CDR1 is GTSNPN, CDR2 SVGIG, per germline (reference sequence). V shed 0 bases and J 4 bases; nucleotides not matched to a gene: 5. CDR3 size: 15 residues. The CDR3 nucleotides read TGTGCCTGGAGTGTTGGGCTAGCGGCCACCGGGGAGCTGTTTTTT. Its translation: CAWSVGLAATGELFF.

This clone has a handful of counts. The V and J genes are TRBV24-1 and TRBJ2-1; D not resolved. Germline CDR1 KGHDR, CDR2 SFDVKD. The CDR3 totals 12 residues. V was shortened by 5 bases and J by 5 bases, with 6 bases between the two germline ends. The chain's CDR3 is CATSGYNNEQFF. DNA for the CDR3: TGTGCCACCAGTGGTTATAACAATGAGCAGTTCTTC.

This clone was observed a few times. Other DNA sequences from this sample encode an identical CDR3 as well. The chain carries TRBV6-4 and TRBJ2-3, with D unresolved. CDR3 size: 13 residues. Germline V lookup: CDR1 MRHNA, CDR2 SNTAGT. V lost 3 bases, J lost 3 bases, and 7 bases lay in between. The CDR3 DNA follows: TGTGCCAGCAGTGAAAGTGGAACAGATACGCAGTATTTT. Translating it yields CASSESGTDTQYF.

This clone was detected only once. The gene calls are TRBV11-2 and TRBJ2-7; TRBD1 agrees at 8 bases. Losses at the gene ends were 4 bases for V and 3 bases for J; bases not matched to a gene: 11. CDR1 is SGHAT and CDR2 is FQNNGV in the germline V gene. The CDR3 has 16 residues. Written as DNA, the CDR3 is TGTGCCAGCAGCTCGCCGGTCGGGACAGGCGACTACGAGCAGTACTTC. Translated, it gives CASSSPVGTGDYEQYF.

The gene calls are TRBV7-3 and TRBJ2-4; D is unresolved. The V gene lost 5 bases and the J gene lost 8 bases, with 7 bases spanning the gap. The CDR3 totals 11 residues. The germline CDR1 and CDR2 sequences are SGHTA and FQGTGA. CDR3: CASSDGDIQYF. The CDR3 DNA reads TGTGCCAGCAGCGATGGGGACATTCAGTACTTC.

The chain employs TRBV7-8 and TRBJ2-1; 8 bases map to TRBD1. Germline V gene lookup returns CDR1 SGHVS and CDR2 FQNEAQ. The CDR3 spans 15 residues. The junction had 6 bases not matched to a gene; V was cut back by 6 bases and J by 2 bases. The DNA of the CDR3 is TGTGCCAGCAGACCCGACAGGGGAACCTACAATGAGCAGTTCTTC. Its protein product is CASRPDRGTYNEQFF.

V gene TRBV4-2 combines with J gene TRBJ2-2; D remains unclear. This CDR3 spans 13 amino acids. Trimming took 0 bases from V and 5 from J, leaving 4 bases between them. Germline CDR1 LGHNA, CDR2 YNFKEQ. In DNA form, the CDR3 reads TGTGCCAGCAGCCAAGACCAGACCGGGGAGCTGTTTTTT. Translating gives CASSQDQTGELFF.

In its sample, this clone was seen a few times. The V gene is TRBV2, the J gene TRBJ1-6, with unresolved D. The germline V and J ends were trimmed by 6 bases and 7 bases, with 10 bases remaining between them. CDR1 SNHLY and CDR2 FYNNEI come from the germline V gene. The CDR3 extends over 13 amino acids. The CDR3 sequence is CASRIGSNSPLHF. Written as DNA, the CDR3 is TGTGCCAGCAGGATTGGGTCGAATTCACCCCTCCACTTT.

This clone is judged medium-sized. The gene calls are TRBV20-1 and TRBJ2-1; D unresolved. The V gene lost 1 base and the J gene lost 4 bases, with 8 bases spanning the gap. The CDR3 sequence is 13 residues long. Germline CDR1 is DFQATT and CDR2 is SNEGSKA (reference sequence). As DNA, the CDR3 is TGCAGTGCTAGAGTGTCCGGATACAATGAGCAGTTCTTC. It translates to CSARVSGYNEQFF.

This clone is medium-sized within its sample. The V gene is TRBV5-4, the J gene TRBJ2-3; D may be TRBD1 or TRBD2 (5 bases each). The length of the CDR3 is 18 residues. V lost 1 base to trimming and J lost 2 bases, with 20 bases between them. The V gene's germline CDR1 is SGHNT and CDR2 YYREEE (reference sequence). The CDR3 nucleotides are TGTGCCAGCAGCTTGTCAAGACGCCGGGGCCCTCTCACAGATACGCAGTATTTT. Its translation is CASSLSRRRGPLTDTQYF.

This clone was picked up many times. One end of the junction does not line up with germline, which may come from a read error. The chain couples TRBV5-5 to TRBJ2-7; 9 positions match TRBD2. The CDR3 loop spans 14 amino acids. Germline loops: CDR1 SGHKS, CDR2 YYEKEE (reference sequence). The CDR3 protein is CASSHLAGARFSTF. CDR3 nucleotides: TGTGCCAGCAGCCACTTAGCGGGAGCGCGCTTTTCGACCTTC.

This clone is classed as medium-sized. This chain uses TRBV4-1 with TRBJ2-2, with D perhaps matching TRBD2 (7 bases). Per the germline V gene, CDR1 is MGHRA and CDR2 is YSYEKL. Trimming shortened V by 0 bases and J by 0 bases, and 14 bases separated the two germline ends. The CDR3 is 18 amino acids. CDR3 nucleotides: TGCGCCAGCAGCCAAGATAGCGCGGGGGCAGCGAACACCGGGGAGCTGTTTTTT. Protein: CASSQDSAGAANTGELFF.

This clone has just a few counts. The chain uses TRBV2 and TRBJ1-5, with a possible D match to TRBD1 (6 bases). CDR3 length equals 15 residues. Germline CDR1 reads SNHLY; CDR2 reads FYNNEI. V lost 6 bases and J lost 0, with 12 bases in between. CDR3 amino acids: CASSQRQDSNQPQHF. The CDR3 DNA reads as TGTGCCAGCAGCCAACGACAGGATAGCAATCAGCCCCAGCATTTT.

This clone was detected a few times. The V and J genes are TRBV24-1 and TRBJ1-5; 8 nucleotides align to TRBD1. Germline lookup yields CDR1 KGHDR and CDR2 SFDVKD. The CDR3 has 14 amino acids. The junction had 3 bases not matched to a gene; V was cut back by 5 bases and J by 4 bases. The CDR3 DNA follows: TGTGCCACCAGTGGAGACAGGGGAAATCAGCCCCAGCATTTT. Translated, it gives CATSGDRGNQPQHF.

This clone was counted between two and nine times. The J gene is TRBJ2-7, the V gene TRBV6-1; 8 nucleotides line up with TRBD1. The CDR3 totals 14 residues. The germline V gene encodes CDR1 MNHNS and CDR2 SASEGT. J was trimmed by 2 bases and V by 4 bases; bases with no gene match: 4. The CDR3 spells CASSVGQGAYEQYF. CDR3 bases: TGTGCCAGCAGTGTAGGACAGGGAGCCTACGAGCAGTACTTC.

The sample holds a few counts of this clone. The chain carries TRBV2 and TRBJ2-1; the D is unclear. Germline CDR1 and CDR2: SNHLY and FYNNEI. Between the trimmed V and J ends, which lost 3 bases and 5 bases, there was a span of 5 bases. CDR3 length equals 12 residues. For the CDR3, the DNA is TGTGCCAGCAGTGAGGCAGACAATGAGCAGTTCTTC. Translation: CASSEADNEQFF.

By share, this clone ranks as medium-sized. The genes are TRBV30 and TRBJ2-6, with 10 bases fitting TRBD1. Per germline, CDR1 GTSNPN and CDR2 SVGIG (reference sequence). V shed 3 bases and J 2 bases; nucleotides not matched to a gene: 7. The CDR3 loop spans 17 amino acids. CDR3: CAWRIETGGAGANVLTF. The CDR3 DNA follows: TGTGCCTGGAGGATCGAGACAGGGGGCGCTGGGGCCAACGTCCTGACTTTC.

The V and J genes are TRBV18 and TRBJ2-7, with D possibly TRBD2 on 6 matching bases. The CDR3 contains 13 residues. The V gene lost 2 bases and the J gene lost 6 bases, with 11 bases spanning the gap. Germline V gene sequence: CDR1 KGHSH, CDR2 LQKENI. The CDR3 DNA reads as TGTGCCAGCTCACCAATGGGAGGTAGCGAGCAGTACTTC. Amino acid sequence: CASSPMGGSEQYF. The full variable domain, in which reference TRBV18 and TRBJ2-7 provide the parts outside the CDR3, is NAGVMQNPRHLVRRRGQEARLRCSPMKGHSHVYWYRQLPEEGLKFMVYLQKENIIDESGMPKERFSAEFPKEGPSILRIQQVVRGDSAAYFCASSPMGGSEQYFGPGTRLTVT.

This clone is termed medium-sized. The rearrangement links TRBV7-9 to TRBJ2-3, with D unclear. The CDR3 sequence is 14 residues long. Per the germline V gene, CDR1 is SEHNR and CDR2 is FQNEAQ (reference sequence). Trimming removed 5 bases from V and 4 bases from J, with 13 bases in between. The CDR3 sequence is CASSARAVPDTQYF. DNA for the CDR3: TGTGCCAGCAGCGCCCGGGCGGTCCCAGATACGCAGTATTTT.

The V call is TRBV19, the J call TRBJ2-3, with TRBD2 identical over 13 bases. The trim removed 1 base at V and 2 bases at J, leaving 6 bases unmatched. The CDR3 is 18 amino acids. Germline V gene sequence: CDR1 LNHDA, CDR2 SQIVND (reference sequence). For the CDR3, the DNA is TGTGCCAGTAGTATAGTCCCGACTAGCGGGAGGACCACAGATACGCAGTATTTT. It yields the protein CASSIVPTSGRTTDTQYF.

This clone qualifies as medium-sized. The chain uses TRBV2 and TRBJ1-1; the D gene is possibly TRBD1 (5 bases). The CDR3 runs to 14 residues. Trimming left V 5 bases short and J 2 bases short, with 12 bases between. The V gene's germline CDR1 is SNHLY and CDR2 FYNNEI. The CDR3 protein is CASSWGPQNTEAFF. CDR3 nucleotide sequence: TGTGCCAGCAGTTGGGGACCCCAAAACACTGAAGCTTTCTTT.

By frequency in the sample, this clone is medium-sized. CDR3 nucleotides: TGTGCCAGCAGTTCCTCGACTAGCGGGTTGACCTACGAGCAGTACTTC. It is translated as CASSSSTSGLTYEQYF. The chain recombines TRBV28 with TRBJ2-7, with 10 bases matching TRBD2. Germline values: CDR1 MDHEN, CDR2 SYDVKM. The CDR3 extends over 16 amino acids. V lost 4 bases, J lost 2 bases, and 8 bases stayed unmatched.

This clone was counted only a few times. The chain carries TRBV28 and TRBJ2-1, with D unclear. Germline CDR1 MDHEN, CDR2 SYDVKM. The ends were cut back, 6 bases at V and 7 bases at J, with 19 bases in the middle. This CDR3 is 15 amino acids long. The CDR3, as DNA: TGTGCCAGCAGCCAATTAACAGTGGGTTTGAATGAGCAGTTCTTC. This encodes CASSQLTVGLNEQFF.

This sequence joins TRBV10-3 and TRBJ1-1, with D hard to call. This CDR3 spans 13 amino acids. Germline CDR1 ENHRY, CDR2 SYGVKD. The CDR3 protein is CDSNIHVNTEAFF. DNA of the CDR3: TGTGACAGCAATATACATGTGAACACTGAAGCTTTCTTT.